The present T cell receptor (beta chain) was sequenced within a study of CD4 T cells in relation to SARS-CoV-2 and coronaviruses. Study overall: Crossreactive spike epitopes shared across donors were mapped to their HLA restriction. Findings and caveats of the study: Crossreactivity was assessed only for spike protein, not other viral proteins. Crossreactive clones expanded significantly less to SARS-CoV-2 than monoreactive clones.

The unexposed donors gave CD4+ T cells in about 2011-2018, prior to COVID-19. In the case of this clone: Its specificity is unknown.

Germline loops: CDR1 SGHTA, CDR2 FQGTGA. Germline trimming cut 5 bases from V and 2 bases from J; bases unmatched to any gene: 6. The CDR3 covers 16 residues. Naive and memory CD4+ T cell DNA was deep-sequenced without culture. Method: immunoSEQ multiplex PCR; TCRdb's copy keeps in-frame clones and lacks some. The sample includes about 59,000 clones, roughly 90% of them seen just once. The genes are TRBV7-3 and TRBJ2-5; 12 nucleotides align to TRBD2. The TCR was taken from a human donor in good health. Sequenced input: memory CD4+ T cells from PBMCs. The CDR3 sequence: CASSVGLAGGQETQYF. Written as DNA, the CDR3 is TGTGCCAGCAGCGTAGGTCTAGCGGGAGGGCAAGAGACCCAGTACTTC.